This entry lists 22 T cell receptor beta chains sequenced from one sample in a study of beta chain features in type 1 diabetes. Reverse transcribing all isolated RNA meant expressed TCRB transcripts were sequenced. The method was immunoSEQ multiplex PCR; TCRdb's version includes in-frame clones alone and lacks a portion of them. The repertoire holds hundreds of thousands of clones, about an eighth seen once, with less than 0.04% in the top ten. Overall study results and limits: Shorter TCRB CDR3s, moderately but significantly so, marked every one of the four CD4+ subsets in Type 1 diabetes patients.

Their cognate antigens are unknown. The material sequenced was naive CD4+ T cells from blood. The origin of the receptors is a young man with type 1 diabetes.

This clone was detected only a few times. The CDR3 spells CATSGQETQYF. As DNA, the CDR3 is TGTGCTACTAGCGGCCAAGAGACCCAGTACTTC. The chain uses TRBV7-7 and TRBJ2-5; TRBD2 aligns across 8 bases. Germline V gives CDR1 SSHAT, CDR2 FNYEAQ (reference sequence). The CDR3 has 11 amino acids. Supplemented by reference TRBV7-7 and TRBJ2-5, the full variable domain reads GAGVSQSPRYKVTKRGQDVTLRCDPISSHATLYWYQQALGQGPEFLTYFNYEAQPDKSGLPSDRFSAERPEGSISTLTIQRTEQRDSAMYRCATSGQETQYFGPGTRLLVL.

This clone was found a few times. The CDR3 reads CASKREATDTQYF. In DNA form, the CDR3 reads TGTGCCAGCAAGCGGGAGGCGACAGATACGCAGTATTTT. The rearrangement links TRBV13 to TRBJ2-3; 9 bases agree with TRBD2. The CDR3 is 13 residues long. Germline V gives CDR1 PRHDT, CDR2 FYEKMQ (reference sequence). After removal of 7 bases from V and 3 bases from J, the junction contained 2 bases not matched to a gene.

This clone showed up many times. The CDR3 loop reads CASGGRTTGELFF. DNA for the CDR3: TGTGCCAGCGGCGGGAGGACCACCGGGGAGCTGTTTTTT. The chain joins TRBV14 to TRBJ2-2; 8 nucleotides line up with TRBD2. Germline V CDR1 and CDR2: SGHDN, FVKESK. V shed 8 bases, J shed 4 bases, and the junction held 3 bases outside the gene matches. The CDR3 has 13 amino acids.

This clone occurred a few times. The chain uses TRBV27 and TRBJ2-3, with TRBD2 identical over 13 bases. The ends lost 3 bases at V and 6 bases at J; junction bases unmatched: 12. The CDR3 totals 18 residues. The germline CDR1 and CDR2 sequences are MNHEY and SMNVEV (reference sequence). CDR3 in amino acids: CASSFLDRTSGGDDTQYF. For the CDR3, the DNA is TGTGCCAGCAGTTTCCTCGACCGGACTAGCGGGGGCGATGATACGCAGTATTTT.

The J gene is TRBJ2-3, the V gene TRBV5-1, with D unclear. Between the trimmed V and J ends, which lost 0 bases and 0 bases, there was a span of 11 bases. The CDR3 is 16 residues long. Germline CDR1 SGHRS, CDR2 YFSETQ. CDR3 protein: CASSLESQRSTDTQYF. CDR3 nucleotide sequence: TGCGCCAGCAGCTTGGAGTCCCAGAGAAGCACAGATACGCAGTATTTT.

The chain couples TRBV5-1 to TRBJ1-4, with D possibly being TRBD1 (6 bases). The CDR3 covers 14 residues. Germline V gene data show CDR1 as SGHRS and CDR2 as YFSETQ. The V and J ends lost 2 bases and 6 bases respectively, with 11 bases between them. CDR3 nucleotides: TGCGCCAGCAGCTTACAGGGAGACGATGAAAAACTGTTTTTT. It encodes CASSLQGDDEKLFF. Full variable domain (missing parts from reference TRBV5-1 and TRBJ1-4): KAGVTQTPRYLIKTRGQQVTLSCSPISGHRSVSWYQQTPGQGLQFLFEYFSETQRNKGNFPGRFSGRQFSNSRSEMNVSTLELGDSALYLCASSLQGDDEKLFFGSGTQLSVL.

This chain uses TRBV27 with TRBJ1-2; 7 nucleotides line up with TRBD1. Germline CDR1 is MNHEY and CDR2 is SMNVEV (reference sequence). The V segment lost 1 base and the J segment 4 bases; nucleotides outside the gene matches: 9. This CDR3 has 16 amino acids. The CDR3 spells CASSLWAGGPSYGYTF. The DNA for the CDR3 is TGTGCCAGCAGTTTATGGGCAGGGGGTCCCTCCTATGGCTACACCTTC.

The chain links TRBV4-2 to TRBJ1-5; TRBD1 aligns across 8 bases. The germline V gene has CDR1 LGHNA and CDR2 YNFKEQ. This CDR3 region has 15 residues. With 1 base clipped from V and 6 bases from J, the junction kept 5 bases outside the gene matches. CDR3 amino acids: CASSQGSGGPQPQHF. Here the CDR3 DNA reads TGTGCCAGCAGCCAAGGCTCAGGGGGCCCTCAGCCCCAGCATTTT.

This clone showed up just a few times. V usage is TRBV14 and J usage is TRBJ2-5; tentatively, D is TRBD1 or TRBD2 (6 bases each). Germline CDR1 reads SGHDN; CDR2 reads FVKESK. The CDR3 sequence is 15 residues long. Trimming shortened V by 5 bases and J by 4 bases, and 17 bases separated the two germline ends. CDR3 in amino acids: CASSSRPGARETQYF. CDR3 nucleotides: TGTGCCAGCAGCTCTCGCCCGGGGGCTAGAGAGACCCAGTACTTC.

This clone was found a few times. J is TRBJ2-5 and V is TRBV6-5; D is unresolved. This CDR3 contains 14 residues. Germline CDR1 MNHEY, CDR2 SVGAGI. Deletions cut 0 bases from V and 4 bases from J, with 9 bases between. DNA for the CDR3: TGTGCCAGCAGTTACTCGAGTTCAAGAGAGACCCAGTACTTC. It specifies CASSYSSSRETQYF.

The chain uses TRBV9 and TRBJ1-4; tentative D call: TRBD1 (5 bases). The CDR3 consists of 15 residues. V was clipped by 0 bases and J by 5 bases, with 11 bases between them. Per the germline V gene, CDR1 is SGDLS and CDR2 is YYNGEE. CDR3 coding DNA: TGTGCCAGCAGCGTAGCCGGGACGACGAATGAAAAACTGTTTTTT. This encodes CASSVAGTTNEKLFF.

The chain couples TRBV30 to TRBJ2-3; TRBD2 agrees at 10 bases. With 2 bases clipped from V and 4 bases from J, the junction kept 6 bases outside the gene matches. The V gene's germline CDR1 is GTSNPN and CDR2 SVGIG (reference sequence). This CDR3 contains 15 residues. The CDR3 coding sequence is TGTGCCTGGAGTATTGACAGCGGGAGGGCAGATACGCAGTATTTT. Protein sequence: CAWSIDSGRADTQYF.

This clone has only a few counts. The chain recombines TRBV6-4 with TRBJ1-6, with 7 bases aligning to TRBD1. Losses at the gene ends were 3 bases for V and 10 bases for J; bases not matched to a gene: 6. Germline-derived CDR1 and CDR2 are MRHNA and SNTAGT. The CDR3 has 14 residues. The CDR3 DNA is TGTGCCAGCAGTGAGACAGGGCGGAGATCACCCCTCCACTTT. This sequence encodes CASSETGRRSPLHF.

This sequence joins TRBV29-1 and TRBJ1-2, with TRBD1 as a possible D gene (5 bases). This CDR3 has 13 residues. V lost 2 bases and J lost 8, with 15 bases in between. Germline assignment: CDR1 SQVTM and CDR2 ANQGSEA. CDR3 in DNA: TGCAGCGTTGAACGTGTGGGGCTAAGGGGCTACACCTTC. Translated: CSVERVGLRGYTF.

This clone showed up just a few times. This chain joins TRBV5-1 and TRBJ1-1; TRBD1 is a possible D gene (5 bases). The V and J ends lost 4 bases and 0 bases respectively, with 13 bases between them. From germline, CDR1 is SGHRS and CDR2 YFSETQ. This CDR3 is 15 amino acids long. The CDR3 DNA reads TGCGCCAGCAGCCCGGTGGGACCGATGAACACTGAAGCTTTCTTT. Encoded protein: CASSPVGPMNTEAFF.

This clone came up a few times. V gene TRBV6-5 combines with J gene TRBJ1-6; 8 bases align to TRBD1. The CDR3 has 15 amino acids. Germline V lookup: CDR1 MNHEY, CDR2 SVGAGI. V was clipped by 4 bases and J by 6 bases; unmatched bases: 5. The CDR3 here is CASSLSDRANSPLHF. In DNA, the CDR3 is TGTGCCAGCAGTTTATCGGACAGGGCTAATTCACCCCTCCACTTT.

The chain couples TRBV30 to TRBJ1-4, with D possibly TRBD1 on 5 matching bases. V was pared by 5 bases and J by 7 bases, with 17 bases between. This CDR3 has 14 amino acids. Germline V CDR1 and CDR2: GTSNPN, SVGIG (reference sequence). The CDR3 coding sequence is TGTGCCTGGGGGACCGGCGGTGGAAGTGAAAAACTGTTTTTT. Amino acid sequence: CAWGTGGGSEKLFF.

The chain uses TRBV29-1 and TRBJ1-1; a possible D gene is TRBD1 (5 bases). V was pared by 6 bases and J by 1 base, with 15 bases between. The CDR3 loop spans 14 amino acids. The germline V gene encodes CDR1 SQVTM and CDR2 ANQGSEA. As DNA, the CDR3 is TGCAGCGTCAACGACGGGACGCGGAACACTGAAGCTTTCTTT. It specifies CSVNDGTRNTEAFF.

Turning to this clone: At the DNA level, this CDR3 is encoded by other sequences in the same sample as well. The chain links TRBV30 to TRBJ1-1; D might be TRBD1 (5 bases). The CDR3 has 13 amino acids. Trimming removed 2 bases at V and 4 bases at J, with 11 bases between. The germline CDR1 and CDR2 sequences are GTSNPN and SVGIG (reference sequence). Written as DNA, the CDR3 is TGTGCCTGGAGTCGCCAGGGAGGCACTGAAGCTTTCTTT. Its protein product is CAWSRQGGTEAFF.

The rearrangement links TRBV6-6 to TRBJ1-1; D is uncertain. The CDR3 loop spans 16 amino acids. V shed 2 bases and J shed 4 bases, with 17 bases lying between them. CDR1 and CDR2 (germline): MNHNY, SVGAGI (reference sequence). DNA of the CDR3: TGTGCCAGCAGTTACCCTAGTCGGGTTGAGGGCACTGAAGCTTTCTTT. Its protein is CASSYPSRVEGTEAFF.

The chain is built from TRBV5-1 and TRBJ2-1, with D unresolved. This CDR3 contains 14 residues. V lost 4 bases, J lost 3 bases, and 11 bases lay in between. The germline V gene has CDR1 SGHRS and CDR2 YFSETQ. For the CDR3, the DNA is TGCGCCAGCAGCGTGGCCAGTGACTACAATGAGCAGTTCTTC. This encodes CASSVASDYNEQFF.

The gene calls are TRBV29-1 and TRBJ2-5; 9 bases align to TRBD1. Germline assignment: CDR1 SQVTM and CDR2 ANQGSEA. V lost 4 bases to trimming and J lost 4 bases; unmatched junction nucleotides: 10. The CDR3 totals 15 residues. The CDR3 region is CSVGWDRVGGETQYF. CDR3 sequence (DNA): TGCAGCGTTGGGTGGGACAGGGTAGGGGGAGAGACCCAGTACTTC. Complete variable domain (other parts from reference TRBV29-1 and TRBJ2-5): SAVISQKPSRDICQRGTSLTIQCQVDSQVTMMFWYRQQPGQSLTLIATANQGSEATYESGFVIDKFPISRPNLTFSTLTVSNMSPEDSSIYLCSVGWDRVGGETQYFGPGTRLLVL.